These 2 T cell receptor beta chains came from one sample sequenced in a study of T cells in Graves' hyperthyroidism and ophthalmopathy. Amplified regions were TCR beta CDR3 sequences from RNA transcripts. The primer set for the first-round RT-PCR of the TCR CDR3 was HTBI. TCRdb reprocessed the multiplex PCR reads via MiXCR and lists one record per CDR3 protein. This table holds fewer than 650,000 distinct CDR3 sequences, 12% to 15% found once. Sequencing input: blood. These receptors all stem from a woman between 18 and 29 years old with Graves' ophthalmopathy.

In this sample, this clonotype turned up many times. The chain uses TRBV28 and TRBJ2-1; weak D call: TRBD2 (6 bases). The germline V and J ends were trimmed by 7 bases and 0 bases, with 16 bases remaining between them. The germline V gene encodes CDR1 MDHEN and CDR2 SYDVKM. This CDR3 is 16 amino acids long. For the CDR3, the DNA is TGTGCCAGCACGAGATCCGGGACTCCCTCCTACAATGAGCAGTTCTTC. Translation: CASTRSGTPSYNEQFF.

This clonotype was found many times. The chain links TRBV28 to TRBJ2-7; no clear D gene. CDR3 size: 13 residues. Trimming left V 11 bases short and J 9 bases short, with 23 bases between. Germline CDR1 is MDHEN and CDR2 is SYDVKM. For the CDR3, the DNA is TGTGCCTCTTATAGGGTGGGCGGAGCTGTGCAGTACTTC. Encoded protein: CASYRVGGAVQYF.